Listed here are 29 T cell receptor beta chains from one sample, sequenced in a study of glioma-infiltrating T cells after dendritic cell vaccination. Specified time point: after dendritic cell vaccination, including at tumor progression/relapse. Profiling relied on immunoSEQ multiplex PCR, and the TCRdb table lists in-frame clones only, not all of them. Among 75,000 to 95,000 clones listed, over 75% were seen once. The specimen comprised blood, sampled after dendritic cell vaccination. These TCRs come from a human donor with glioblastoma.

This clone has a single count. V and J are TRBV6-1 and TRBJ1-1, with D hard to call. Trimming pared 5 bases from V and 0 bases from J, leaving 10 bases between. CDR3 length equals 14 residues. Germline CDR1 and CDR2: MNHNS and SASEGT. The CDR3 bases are TGTGCCAGCAGTATCGGTCTAATGAACACTGAAGCTTTCTTT. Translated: CASSIGLMNTEAFF.

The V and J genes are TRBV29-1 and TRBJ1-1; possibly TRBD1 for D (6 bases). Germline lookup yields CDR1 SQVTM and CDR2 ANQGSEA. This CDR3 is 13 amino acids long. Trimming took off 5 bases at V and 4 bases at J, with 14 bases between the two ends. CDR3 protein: CSVSTGRSTEAFF. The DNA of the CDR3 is TGCAGCGTTTCCACAGGGCGAAGCACTGAAGCTTTCTTT.

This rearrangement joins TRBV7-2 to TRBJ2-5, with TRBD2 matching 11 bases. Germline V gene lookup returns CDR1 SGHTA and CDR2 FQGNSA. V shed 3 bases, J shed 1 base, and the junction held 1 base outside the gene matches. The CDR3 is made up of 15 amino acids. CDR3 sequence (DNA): TGTGCCAGCAGCTTTAGCGGGAGGGCCCAAGAGACCCAGTACTTC. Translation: CASSFSGRAQETQYF. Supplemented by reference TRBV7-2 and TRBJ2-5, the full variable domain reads GAGVSQSPSNKVTEKGKDVELRCDPISGHTALYWYRQSLGQGLEFLIYFQGNSAPDKSGLPSDRFSAERTGGSVSTLTIQRTQQEDSAVYLCASSFSGRAQETQYFGPGTRLLVL.

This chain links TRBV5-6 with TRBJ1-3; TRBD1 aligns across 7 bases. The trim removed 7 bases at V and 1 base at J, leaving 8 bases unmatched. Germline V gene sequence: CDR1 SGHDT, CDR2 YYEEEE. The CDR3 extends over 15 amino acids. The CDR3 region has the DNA TGTGCCAGCCGTGGTACAGGGGCTTCTGGAAACACCATATATTTT. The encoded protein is CASRGTGASGNTIYF.

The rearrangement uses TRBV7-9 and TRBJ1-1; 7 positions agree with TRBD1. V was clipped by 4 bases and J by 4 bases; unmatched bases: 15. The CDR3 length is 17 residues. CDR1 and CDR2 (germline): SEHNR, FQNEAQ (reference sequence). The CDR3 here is CASSSFTGVILGTEAFF. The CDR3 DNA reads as TGTGCCAGCAGCTCCTTTACAGGGGTCATACTTGGCACTGAAGCTTTCTTT.

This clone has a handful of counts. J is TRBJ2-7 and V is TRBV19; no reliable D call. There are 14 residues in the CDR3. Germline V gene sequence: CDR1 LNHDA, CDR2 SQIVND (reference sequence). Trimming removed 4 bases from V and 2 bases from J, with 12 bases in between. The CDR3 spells CASSTQHGPYEQYF. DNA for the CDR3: TGTGCCAGTAGTACCCAGCATGGGCCCTACGAGCAGTACTTC. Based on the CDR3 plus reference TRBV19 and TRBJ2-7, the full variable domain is DGGITQSPKYLFRKEGQNVTLSCEQNLNHDAMYWYRQDPGQGLRLIYYSQIVNDFQKGDIAEGYSVSREKKESFPLTVTSAQKNPTAFYLCASSTQHGPYEQYFGPGTRLTVT.

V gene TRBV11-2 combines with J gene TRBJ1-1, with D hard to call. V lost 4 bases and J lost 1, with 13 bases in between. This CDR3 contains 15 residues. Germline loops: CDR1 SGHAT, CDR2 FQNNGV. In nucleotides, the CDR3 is TGTGCCAGCAGCTCGAACGGAGTAAAGAACACTGAAGCTTTCTTT. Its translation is CASSSNGVKNTEAFF.

CDR3 amino acids: CASSLHSGGSDDYEQYV. DNA of the CDR3: TGTGCCAGCAGCCTCCACTCGGGGGGGAGCGATGATTACGAGCAGTACGTC. This rearrangement joins TRBV14 to TRBJ2-7, with 8 bases fitting TRBD2. The CDR3 has 17 residues. V gave up 4 bases and J gave up 4 bases; unmatched junction bases: 15. Germline loops: CDR1 SGHDN, CDR2 FVKESK.

The DNA for the CDR3 is TGTGCCAGCGGATCGACAGTAGGGACAGATACGCAGTATTTT. Its protein product is CASGSTVGTDTQYF. The rearrangement uses TRBV2 and TRBJ2-3, with D possibly matching TRBD1 (5 bases). This CDR3 has 14 amino acids. Germline V gives CDR1 SNHLY, CDR2 FYNNEI. V dropped 8 bases and J dropped 3 bases, with 15 bases sitting between them.

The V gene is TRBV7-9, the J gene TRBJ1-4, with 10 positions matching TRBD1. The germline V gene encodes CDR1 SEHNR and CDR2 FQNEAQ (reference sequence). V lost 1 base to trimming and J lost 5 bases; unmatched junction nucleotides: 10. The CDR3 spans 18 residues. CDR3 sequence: CASSLGWTGGLRNEKLFF. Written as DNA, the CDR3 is TGTGCCAGCAGCTTAGGATGGACAGGGGGTTTGAGAAATGAAAAACTGTTTTTT.

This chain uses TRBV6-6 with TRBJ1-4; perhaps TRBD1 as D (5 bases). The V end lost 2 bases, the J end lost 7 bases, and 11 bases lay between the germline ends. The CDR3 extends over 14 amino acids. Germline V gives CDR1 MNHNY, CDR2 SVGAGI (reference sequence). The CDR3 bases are TGTGCCAGCAGTTACGGGGCCATAGGTGAAAAACTGTTTTTT. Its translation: CASSYGAIGEKLFF.

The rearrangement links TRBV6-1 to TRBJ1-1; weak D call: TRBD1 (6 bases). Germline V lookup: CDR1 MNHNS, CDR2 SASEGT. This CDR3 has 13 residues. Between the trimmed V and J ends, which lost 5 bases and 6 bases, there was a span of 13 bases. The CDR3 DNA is TGTGCCAGCAGTTGGGGGGGCGCTCCTGAAGCTTTCTTT. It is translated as CASSWGGAPEAFF.

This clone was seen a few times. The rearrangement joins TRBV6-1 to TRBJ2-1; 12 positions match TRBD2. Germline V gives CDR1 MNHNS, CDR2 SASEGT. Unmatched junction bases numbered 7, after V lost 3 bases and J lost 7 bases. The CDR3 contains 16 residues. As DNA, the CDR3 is TGTGCCAGCAGTGAGCTCAGGACTAGCGGGATGAATGAGCAGTTCTTC. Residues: CASSELRTSGMNEQFF.

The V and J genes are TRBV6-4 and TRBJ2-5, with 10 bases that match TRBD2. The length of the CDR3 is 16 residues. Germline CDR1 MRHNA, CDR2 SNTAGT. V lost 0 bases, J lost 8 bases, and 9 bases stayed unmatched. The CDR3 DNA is TGTGCCAGCAGTGACTCAGGAGCGGGGGGGCTGAATACCCAGTACTTC. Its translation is CASSDSGAGGLNTQYF.

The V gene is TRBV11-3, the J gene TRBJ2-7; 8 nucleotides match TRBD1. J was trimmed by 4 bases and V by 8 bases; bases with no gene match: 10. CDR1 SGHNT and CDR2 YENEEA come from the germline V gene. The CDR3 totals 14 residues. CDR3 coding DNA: TGTGCCAGCCCGTGGGACAGGCTACTATACGAGCAGTACGTC. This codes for CASPWDRLLYEQYV.

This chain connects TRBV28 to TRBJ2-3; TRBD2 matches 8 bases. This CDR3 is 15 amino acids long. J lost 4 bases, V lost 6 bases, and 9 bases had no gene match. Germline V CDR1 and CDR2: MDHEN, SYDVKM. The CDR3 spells CASRSEGREADTQYF. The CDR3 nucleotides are TGTGCCAGCAGGTCGGAGGGGCGGGAGGCAGATACGCAGTATTTT.

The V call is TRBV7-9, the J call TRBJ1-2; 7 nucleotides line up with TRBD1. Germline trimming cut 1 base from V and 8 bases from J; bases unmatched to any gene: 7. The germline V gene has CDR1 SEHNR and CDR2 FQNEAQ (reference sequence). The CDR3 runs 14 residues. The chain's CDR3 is CASSLEAGTAGYTF. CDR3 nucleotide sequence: TGTGCCAGCAGCTTAGAAGCCGGGACAGCAGGCTACACCTTC.

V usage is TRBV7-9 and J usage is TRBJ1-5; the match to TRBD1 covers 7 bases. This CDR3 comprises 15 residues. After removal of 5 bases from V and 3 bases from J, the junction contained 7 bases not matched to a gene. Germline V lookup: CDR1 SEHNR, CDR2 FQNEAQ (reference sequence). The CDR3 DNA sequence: TGTGCCAGCAGCCCCGCCGGGACAGTCAATCAGCCCCAGCATTTT. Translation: CASSPAGTVNQPQHF.

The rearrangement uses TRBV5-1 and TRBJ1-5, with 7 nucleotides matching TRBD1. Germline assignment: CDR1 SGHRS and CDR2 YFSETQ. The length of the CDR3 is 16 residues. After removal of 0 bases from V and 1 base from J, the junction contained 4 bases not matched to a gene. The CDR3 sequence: CASSLGQGASNQPQHF. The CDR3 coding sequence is TGCGCCAGCAGCTTGGGACAGGGCGCGAGCAATCAGCCCCAGCATTTT.

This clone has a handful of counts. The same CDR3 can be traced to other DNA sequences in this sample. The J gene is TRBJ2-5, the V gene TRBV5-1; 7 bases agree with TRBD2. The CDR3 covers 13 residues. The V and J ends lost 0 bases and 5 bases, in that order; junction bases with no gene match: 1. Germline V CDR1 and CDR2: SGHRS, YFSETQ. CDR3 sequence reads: CASSLAGGETQYF. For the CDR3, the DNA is TGCGCCAGCAGCTTGGCCGGGGGGGAGACCCAGTACTTC.

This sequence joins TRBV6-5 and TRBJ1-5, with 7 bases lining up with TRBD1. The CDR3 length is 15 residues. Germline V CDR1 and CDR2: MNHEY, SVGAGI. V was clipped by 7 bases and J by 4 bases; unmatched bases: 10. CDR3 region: CASNLGQAPNQPQHF. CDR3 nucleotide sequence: TGTGCCAGCAACTTAGGACAGGCTCCTAATCAGCCCCAGCATTTT.

CDR3 protein: CASSSMNQGDTQYF. For the CDR3, the DNA is TGTGCCAGCAGCTCCATGAATCAGGGGGATACGCAGTATTTT. This rearrangement joins TRBV11-2 to TRBJ2-3; a weak D match, TRBD1 (6 bases). Per germline, CDR1 SGHAT and CDR2 FQNNGV. V gave up 4 bases and J gave up 6 bases, with 14 bases separating them. The CDR3 loop spans 14 amino acids.

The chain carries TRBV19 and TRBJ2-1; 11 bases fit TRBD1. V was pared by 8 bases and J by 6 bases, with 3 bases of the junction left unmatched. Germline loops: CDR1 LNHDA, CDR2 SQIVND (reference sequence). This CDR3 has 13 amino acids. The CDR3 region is CASWDRGFNEQFF. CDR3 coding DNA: TGTGCCAGTTGGGACAGGGGGTTCAATGAGCAGTTCTTC.

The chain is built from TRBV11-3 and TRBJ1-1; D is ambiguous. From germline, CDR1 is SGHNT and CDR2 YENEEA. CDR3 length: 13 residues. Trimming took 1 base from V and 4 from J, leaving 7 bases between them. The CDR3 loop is CASSLVGGTEAFF. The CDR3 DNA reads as TGTGCCAGCAGCTTAGTGGGAGGCACTGAAGCTTTCTTT. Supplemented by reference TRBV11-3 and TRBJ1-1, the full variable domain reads EAGVVQSPRYKIIEKKQPVAFWCNPISGHNTLYWYLQNLGQGPELLIRYENEEAVDDSQLPKDRFSAERLKGVDSTLKIQPAELGDSAVYLCASSLVGGTEAFFGQGTRLTVV.

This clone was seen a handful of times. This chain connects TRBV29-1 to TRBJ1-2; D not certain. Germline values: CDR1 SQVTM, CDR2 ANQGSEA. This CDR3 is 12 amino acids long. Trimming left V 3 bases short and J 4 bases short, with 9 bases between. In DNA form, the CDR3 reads TGCAGCGTTGACAGTATCACCTATGGCTACACCTTC. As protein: CSVDSITYGYTF.

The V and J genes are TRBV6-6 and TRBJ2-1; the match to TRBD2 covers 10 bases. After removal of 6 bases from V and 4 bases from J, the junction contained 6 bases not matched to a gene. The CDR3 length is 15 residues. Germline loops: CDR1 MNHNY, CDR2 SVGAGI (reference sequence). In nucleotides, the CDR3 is TGTGCCAGCAGATCAGCGGGGGGGCGTTACAATGAGCAGTTCTTC. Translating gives CASRSAGGRYNEQFF.

The CDR3 is CASSLALLAGGGPNEQFF. CDR3 nucleotides: TGTGCCAGCAGCTTAGCCCTACTAGCGGGGGGGGGACCAAATGAGCAGTTCTTC. The chain carries TRBV11-2 and TRBJ2-1; 13 positions agree with TRBD2. The CDR3 runs to 18 residues. Germline loops: CDR1 SGHAT, CDR2 FQNNGV. V trimming: 1 base; J trimming: 7 bases; junction bases outside the gene matches: 10.

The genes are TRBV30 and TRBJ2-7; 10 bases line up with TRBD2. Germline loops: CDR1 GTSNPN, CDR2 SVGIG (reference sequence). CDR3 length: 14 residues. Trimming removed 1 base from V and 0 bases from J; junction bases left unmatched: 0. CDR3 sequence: CAWSASGSSYEQYV. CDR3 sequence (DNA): TGTGCCTGGAGTGCTAGCGGGAGCTCCTACGAGCAGTACGTC.

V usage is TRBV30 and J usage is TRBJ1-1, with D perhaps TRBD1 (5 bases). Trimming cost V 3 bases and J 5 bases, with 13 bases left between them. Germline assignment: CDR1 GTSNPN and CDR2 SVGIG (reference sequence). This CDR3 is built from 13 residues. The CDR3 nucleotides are TGTGCCTGGAGAATGGGGCCAAGAACTGAAGCTTTCTTT. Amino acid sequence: CAWRMGPRTEAFF.